Listed below are T cell receptor beta chains from one sample, sequenced in a study of blood T cell repertoires in COVID-19. The method was immunoSEQ multiplex PCR; TCRdb's version includes in-frame clones alone and lacks a portion of them. Here the sample spans about 240,000 clones, roughly nine tenths being singletons. The sample was peripheral blood. The origin of the receptors is a man aged 55-75 years with acute or convalescent COVID-19. CDR3s include the opening cysteine and the closing phenylalanine or tryptophan. The order of the fields is V gene, J gene, D gene, clone size, CDR3 protein, CDR3 DNA. D genes are given only for firm matches. A clone size is listed for some rows: how often the clone was seen (once, few, many), or a class if it is expanded.

V gene: TRBV18
J gene: TRBJ1-2
D gene: .
clone size: once
CDR3 protein: CASSLQRGSGYGYTF
CDR3 DNA: TGTGCCAGCTCACTCCAACGGGGGTCTGGGTATGGCTACACCTTC

V gene: TRBV28
J gene: TRBJ2-1
D gene: TRBD2
clone size: once
CDR3 protein: CASSFLGEGLNEQFF
CDR3 DNA: TGTGCCAGCAGTTTTTTGGGGGAGGGACTCAATGAGCAGTTCTTC

V gene: TRBV24-1
J gene: TRBJ2-1
D gene: TRBD2
clone size: .
CDR3 protein: CATSDWTSGAGNEQFF
CDR3 DNA: TGTGCCACCAGTGATTGGACTAGCGGGGCGGGGAATGAGCAGTTCTTC

V gene: TRBV10-3
J gene: TRBJ2-7
D gene: TRBD2
clone size: .
CDR3 protein: CAISETSASTSGRYEQYF
CDR3 DNA: TGTGCCATCAGTGAGACGAGTGCTTCGACTAGCGGGAGGTACGAGCAGTACTTC

V gene: TRBV6-2/TRBV6-3
J gene: TRBJ1-3
D gene: .
clone size: few
CDR3 protein: CASSYDRSGNTIYF
CDR3 DNA: TGTGCCAGCAGTTACGACAGATCTGGAAACACCATATATTTT

V gene: TRBV9
J gene: TRBJ1-2
D gene: .
clone size: once
CDR3 protein: CASSLTGVGNGYTF
CDR3 DNA: TGTGCCAGCAGCTTAACCGGGGTGGGAAATGGCTACACCTTC

V gene: TRBV4-3
J gene: TRBJ1-6
D gene: .
clone size: .
CDR3 protein: CASSQGQRNSPLHF
CDR3 DNA: TGCGCCAGCAGCCAAGGACAGCGTAATTCACCCCTCCACTTT

V gene: TRBV10-3
J gene: TRBJ2-5
D gene: TRBD1
clone size: .
CDR3 protein: CAISVDRGQETQYF
CDR3 DNA: TGTGCCATCAGTGTTGACAGGGGGCAAGAGACCCAGTACTTC

V gene: TRBV7-2
J gene: TRBJ2-3
D gene: TRBD2
clone size: .
CDR3 protein: CASSLVAAGVGTDTQYF
CDR3 DNA: TGTGCCAGCAGCTTAGTTGCAGCGGGAGTTGGCACAGATACGCAGTATTTT

V gene: TRBV29-1
J gene: TRBJ2-6
D gene: TRBD1
clone size: .
CDR3 protein: CSVGDRIGANVLTF
CDR3 DNA: TGCAGCGTTGGGGACAGGATCGGGGCCAACGTCCTGACTTTC

V gene: TRBV28
J gene: TRBJ2-3
D gene: TRBD2
clone size: .
CDR3 protein: CASSRSWTSGRATDTQYF
CDR3 DNA: TGTGCCAGCAGTCGCTCTTGGACTAGCGGGAGGGCCACAGATACGCAGTATTTT

V gene: TRBV10-1
J gene: TRBJ1-5
D gene: TRBD1
clone size: many
CDR3 protein: CASSEDRDGNQPQHF
CDR3 DNA: TGCGCCAGCAGCGAGGACAGGGATGGCAATCAGCCCCAGCATTTT

V gene: TRBV9
J gene: TRBJ2-7
D gene: TRBD2
clone size: .
CDR3 protein: CASSVAAGVGKQYF
CDR3 DNA: TGTGCCAGCAGCGTAGCAGCGGGAGTCGGGAAGCAGTACTTC

V gene: TRBV6-4
J gene: TRBJ1-2
D gene: .
clone size: .
CDR3 protein: CASSDRGIRGYTF
CDR3 DNA: TGTGCCAGCAGTGACAGGGGGATTAGGGGCTACACCTTC

V gene: TRBV6-2/TRBV6-3
J gene: TRBJ1-1
D gene: TRBD1
clone size: .
CDR3 protein: CASSYSGGNTEAFF
CDR3 DNA: TGTGCCAGCAGTTACTCAGGGGGCAACACTGAAGCTTTCTTT

V gene: TRBV9
J gene: TRBJ1-2
D gene: TRBD1
clone size: .
CDR3 protein: CASGVGRDRAGYTF
CDR3 DNA: TGTGCCAGTGGGGTGGGCCGAGACAGGGCTGGCTACACCTTC

V gene: TRBV6-5
J gene: TRBJ1-5
D gene: .
clone size: .
CDR3 protein: CASSTGGADQPQHF
CDR3 DNA: TGTGCCAGCAGCACGGGGGGGGCGGATCAGCCCCAGCATTTT

V gene: TRBV20-1
J gene: TRBJ2-1
D gene: TRBD2
clone size: .
CDR3 protein: CSASDDGLAGHNEQFF
CDR3 DNA: TGCAGTGCTAGTGACGATGGACTAGCGGGCCACAATGAGCAGTTCTTC

V gene: TRBV7-3
J gene: TRBJ1-2
D gene: .
clone size: .
CDR3 protein: CASSLTKQAGGYGYTF
CDR3 DNA: TGTGCCAGCAGCTTAACGAAACAGGCCGGGGGCTATGGCTACACCTTC

V gene: TRBV18
J gene: TRBJ1-4
D gene: .
clone size: .
CDR3 protein: CASSPDREKLFF
CDR3 DNA: TGTGCCAGCTCACCCGACAGGGAAAAACTGTTTTTT

V gene: TRBV28
J gene: TRBJ1-4
D gene: TRBD1
clone size: .
CDR3 protein: CASSLTGTGREKLFF
CDR3 DNA: TGTGCCAGCAGTTTAACCGGGACAGGGCGCGAAAAACTGTTTTTT

V gene: TRBV9
J gene: TRBJ1-3
D gene: .
clone size: .
CDR3 protein: CASSVTGSPGNTIYF
CDR3 DNA: TGTGCCAGCAGCGTTACAGGTAGTCCGGGAAACACCATATATTTT